The next 12 T cell receptor beta chains were all read from a single sample in a study of early T cells in non-severe SARS-CoV-2 infection. TCRdb fed the 5' RACE reads into MiXCR, producing one record per CDR3 protein. The table lists about 22,000 distinct CDR3 sequences, approximately 4.5% of them singletons, with over 6.5% in the top ten. The specimen sequenced was whole blood. The source of these receptors is an adult who was a healthcare worker with PCR-confirmed SARS-CoV-2 infection or an uninfected control (not recorded which).

This clonotype was detected ten times or more. The gene calls are TRBV30 and TRBJ2-5; 8 nucleotides agree with TRBD2. Trimming removed 7 bases from V and 4 bases from J; junction bases left unmatched: 11. This CDR3 has 14 amino acids. The germline V gene encodes CDR1 GTSNPN and CDR2 SVGIG (reference sequence). The CDR3 reads CASRSAGGGETQYF. The DNA of the CDR3 is TGTGCCTCCCGTTCTGCGGGGGGAGGAGAGACCCAGTACTTC.

This clonotype was seen ten or more times. The chain carries TRBV5-1 and TRBJ2-2, with 8 bases matching TRBD1. This CDR3 has 15 amino acids. J gave up 5 bases and V 4 bases, and 7 bases lay outside the gene matches. Germline V lookup: CDR1 SGHRS, CDR2 YFSETQ. CDR3 protein: CASSPGTGGTGELFF. The CDR3 DNA is TGCGCCAGCAGCCCCGGGACAGGAGGGACCGGGGAGCTGTTTTTT.

In this sample, this clonotype turned up many times. J is TRBJ1-5 and V is TRBV4-1; TRBD1 might be the D (6 bases). CDR1 and CDR2 (germline): MGHRA, YSYEKL. The CDR3 loop spans 17 amino acids. V shed 1 base and J shed 6 bases, with 19 bases lying between them. The CDR3 sequence: CASSQAKAFRGGQPQHF. Written as DNA, the CDR3 is TGCGCCAGCAGCCAAGCAAAGGCGTTCAGGGGTGGTCAGCCCCAGCATTTT.

This clonotype was counted at least ten times. The V and J genes are TRBV11-2 and TRBJ1-2, with 8 bases fitting TRBD1. The CDR3 is 14 residues long. V dropped 2 bases and J dropped 3; count of bases not matched to a gene: 2. The germline gives CDR1 SGHAT, CDR2 FQNNGV. The chain's CDR3 is CASSLPGGDYGYTF. The CDR3, as DNA: TGTGCCAGCAGCTTACCAGGGGGCGACTATGGCTACACCTTC.

This clonotype was observed a handful of times. This rearrangement joins TRBV7-6 to TRBJ2-7, with 8 bases aligning to TRBD1. V lost 1 base, J lost 5 bases, and 4 bases stayed unmatched. Per the germline V gene, CDR1 is SGHVS and CDR2 is FNYEAQ. The CDR3 extends over 14 amino acids. The CDR3 region has the DNA TGTGCCAGCAGCTTAGAGGACAGGGTACACGAGCAGTACTTC. It specifies CASSLEDRVHEQYF.

In its sample, this clonotype was seen a few times. V usage is TRBV20-1 and J usage is TRBJ2-2; D is undetermined. Germline loops: CDR1 DFQATT, CDR2 SNEGSKA (reference sequence). CDR3 length: 15 residues. V was cut by 1 base and J by 0 bases, with 9 bases left in between. CDR3 DNA: TGCAGTGCTAGAGTCTCCAGACCGAACACCGGGGAGCTGTTTTTT. Translating gives CSARVSRPNTGELFF.

In this sample, this clonotype turned up a few times. This chain connects TRBV10-3 to TRBJ1-3; TRBD1 agrees at 7 bases. The CDR3 loop spans 13 amino acids. J lost 1 base, V lost 7 bases, and 1 base had no gene match. CDR1 and CDR2 (germline): ENHRY, SYGVKD. CDR3: CAIMDRSGNTIYF. As DNA, the CDR3 is TGTGCCATCATGGACAGGTCTGGAAACACCATATATTTT.

This clonotype was counted ten times or more. This chain connects TRBV10-3 to TRBJ1-6, with D possibly TRBD1 on 5 matching bases. V lost 2 bases and J lost 6, with 26 bases in between. The CDR3 covers 20 residues. Per germline, CDR1 ENHRY and CDR2 SYGVKD. The CDR3 region is CAISERFGTKENLLNSPLHF. CDR3 nucleotides: TGTGCCATCAGTGAGAGGTTCGGGACGAAGGAGAACCTACTTAATTCACCCCTCCACTTT.

This clonotype has a count of ten or more. The chain combines TRBV20-1 with TRBJ1-1, with 10 bases that match TRBD1. Germline values: CDR1 DFQATT, CDR2 SNEGSKA (reference sequence). CDR3 length: 15 residues. Losses at the gene ends were 0 bases for V and 3 bases for J; bases not matched to a gene: 4. The CDR3 is CSARDGQGGDTEAFF. The CDR3, as DNA: TGCAGTGCTAGAGATGGACAGGGGGGGGACACTGAAGCTTTCTTT.

This clonotype was recorded a few times. The V call is TRBV2, the J call TRBJ1-1, with D possibly TRBD1 on 6 matching bases. The CDR3 sequence is 15 residues long. The germline gives CDR1 SNHLY, CDR2 FYNNEI. The germline V and J ends were trimmed by 1 base and 1 base, with 10 bases remaining between them. The CDR3 sequence is CASSEDQGKNTEAFF. CDR3 nucleotide sequence: TGTGCCAGCAGTGAAGATCAGGGGAAGAACACTGAAGCTTTCTTT.

This clonotype was picked up a small number of times. V is TRBV19 and J is TRBJ2-2; a weak D match, TRBD2 (5 bases). Trimming removed 5 bases at V and 5 bases at J, with 9 bases between. Germline values: CDR1 LNHDA, CDR2 SQIVND (reference sequence). The CDR3 has 13 residues. The CDR3 DNA reads as TGTGCCAGTAGTCTTTCGGGAACCGGGGAGCTGTTTTTT. Translated, it gives CASSLSGTGELFF.

This clonotype was counted at least ten times. The rearrangement joins TRBV6-4 to TRBJ1-1, with 11 nucleotides matching TRBD1. V trimming: 6 bases; J trimming: 1 base; junction bases outside the gene matches: 4. The CDR3 consists of 15 residues. Germline V lookup: CDR1 MRHNA, CDR2 SNTAGT. Written as DNA, the CDR3 is TGTGCCAGCAGCCCCGGGACAGGGGGGAACACTGAAGCTTTCTTT. Protein: CASSPGTGGNTEAFF.